These T cell receptor beta chains were read from a single sample in a study of cytomegalovirus exposure and HLA in healthy donors. Using immunoSEQ multiplex PCR, the repertoire was profiled, and TCRdb retains in-frame clones only, with some absent. The data contain about 270,000 clones, around two thirds of them singletons. The specimen sequenced was PBMCs. These receptors were collected from a female donor in good health and CMV-seronegative. Both conserved end residues are part of each CDR3. D genes are given only for firm matches. Only part of the rows carry a size: once, few, many, or a class if the clone is expanded.

d_gene,abundance,j_gene,v_gene,CDR3nt,CDR3aa
TRBD1,.,TRBJ2-2,TRBV19,TGTGCCAGTAGAACGACAGGGACCGGGGAGCTGTTTTTT,CASRTTGTGELFF
.,once,TRBJ2-7,TRBV5-1,TGCGCCAGCAGCTTGGAGAGTCAATTGCGTGAGCAGTACTTC,CASSLESQLREQYF
TRBD2,.,TRBJ2-1,TRBV7-2,TGTGCCAGCAGCACCGCCGGGACTAGACACAATGAGCAGTTCTTC,CASSTAGTRHNEQFF
TRBD2,.,TRBJ2-4,TRBV28,TGTGCCAGCATTCTTCAGCGGGAGCCGGTTTTGGACATTCAGTACTTC,CASILQREPVLDIQYF
.,.,TRBJ2-7,TRBV11-3,TGTGCCAGCAGCTTTGTCGGGAGCTACGAGCAGTACTTC,CASSFVGSYEQYF
.,once,TRBJ2-1,TRBV25-1,TGTGCCAGCATCCGCGAGTCCAATGAGCAGTTCTTC,CASIRESNEQFF
.,few,TRBJ2-7,TRBV11-3,TGTGCCAGCAGCTTAGGGGCAAAAACCTACGAGCAGTACTTC,CASSLGAKTYEQYF
.,.,TRBJ2-7,TRBV27,TGTGCCAGCAGGAAAAGCGGAGCTTACGAGCAGTACTTC,CASRKSGAYEQYF
.,.,TRBJ2-1,TRBV29-1,TGCAGCGTTTTAAATCCTAGCTCCTACAATGAGCAGTTCTTC,CSVLNPSSYNEQFF
.,.,TRBJ1-2,TRBV29-1,TGCAGCGTTGTTCTTCCGGACTATGGCTACACCTTC,CSVVLPDYGYTF
.,.,TRBJ2-4,TRBV27,TGTGCCAGCACCTCGGCCGGGATTTGGGCTCAGTACTTC,CASTSAGIWAQYF
TRBD1,once,TRBJ2-1,TRBV5-1,TGCGCCAGCAGCTCTCGGACAGGGCGGAATGAGCAGTTCTTC,CASSSRTGRNEQFF
.,.,TRBJ2-7,TRBV6-6,TGTGCCAGCAGTTTCTCCCCATCCCTGTGGGGCTACGAGCAGTACTTC,CASSFSPSLWGYEQYF
.,once,TRBJ2-5,TRBV28,TGTGCCAGCAGTTCCCTGGAGGAGACCCAGTACTTC,CASSSLEETQYF
.,.,TRBJ2-7,TRBV7-9,TGTGCCAGCAGCCCGGATAGGGACAACTCCTACGAGCAGTACTTC,CASSPDRDNSYEQYF
.,.,TRBJ1-1,TRBV20-1,TGCAGTGCTACTGTGACTGAAGCTTTCTTT,CSATVTEAFF
TRBD2,.,TRBJ2-2,TRBV9,TGTGCCAGCAGCGTAGTGGCGGGAGGAGTGGTCGGGGAGCTGTTTTTT,CASSVVAGGVVGELFF
TRBD2,.,TRBJ2-7,TRBV2,TGTGCCAGCACCTCCGAAGCGGGAGCCTACGAGCAGTACTTC,CASTSEAGAYEQYF
TRBD2,.,TRBJ2-1,TRBV10-3,TGTGCCATCAGTGAATTAGCGGGATTTAATGAGCAGTTCTTC,CAISELAGFNEQFF
TRBD1,once,TRBJ1-5,TRBV6-1,TGTGCCAGCAGAACAGGGGGGGGAAGCAATCAGCCCCAGCATTTT,CASRTGGGSNQPQHF
TRBD1,.,TRBJ1-1,TRBV5-1,TGCGCCAGCAGCCAGAGGGGACAGGGAAAGAACACTGAAGCTTTCTTT,CASSQRGQGKNTEAFF
TRBD2,.,TRBJ2-2,TRBV4-1,TGCGCCAGCAGCCAAGACGGACTAGCGCGCACCGGGGAGCTGTTTTTT,CASSQDGLARTGELFF
TRBD1,.,TRBJ2-5,TRBV10-3,TGTGCCATCAGTGCTGGACAGGGCCAAGAGACCCAGTACTTC,CAISAGQGQETQYF
.,.,TRBJ2-7,TRBV5-1,TGCGCCAGCAGATCTGGACTTCCCAGCTCCTACGAGCAGTACTTC,CASRSGLPSSYEQYF
.,few,TRBJ2-7,TRBV7-9,TGTTCCAGCAGCTTATACTACGAGCAGTACTTC,CSSSLYYEQYF
.,.,TRBJ2-7,TRBV11-3,TGTGCCAGCAGCTTAGAACAGGATCGCTCCTACGAGCAGTACTTC,CASSLEQDRSYEQYF
.,.,TRBJ1-1,TRBV19,TGTGCCAGTAGTATACGACCGAGGGACACTGAAGCTTTCTTT,CASSIRPRDTEAFF
TRBD1,.,TRBJ1-6,TRBV5-6,TGTGCCAGCAGCTTAGTAGGAAGACAGGGTCCGAATTCACCCCTCCACTTT,CASSLVGRQGPNSPLHF
TRBD1,.,TRBJ2-5,TRBV29-1,TGCAGCGTTGAAAGCGAGGGGGCAGAGACCCAGTACTTC,CSVESEGAETQYF
TRBD2,few,TRBJ2-7,TRBV14,TGTGCCAGCAGCCAGGCCTCTAGCGGGGGGTATGAGCAGTACTTC,CASSQASSGGYEQYF
TRBD1,.,TRBJ2-1,TRBV6-5,TGTGCCAGCAGTCGACCCACAGGGGTATACAATGAGCAGTTCTTC,CASSRPTGVYNEQFF